These 16 T cell receptor beta chains were sequenced from one sample in a study of blood T cells in healthy people across ages. Next came a second PCR, run for 7 to 11 cycles, which used a sample-barcoded 5' primer along with a J-beta primer mix. From the 5' RACE reads, TCRdb called clonotypes with MiXCR, one entry per CDR3 protein. The table lists a few hundred thousand distinct CDR3 sequences, 25% to 30% of them singletons, with about 18% in the top ten. The sample taken for sequencing was blood. Source of these receptors: a woman aged 65 to 85 in good health.

This clonotype was detected only a few times. The rearrangement joins TRBV15 to TRBJ1-5; D is ambiguous. The V end was cut by 2 bases, the J end by 6 bases, with 17 bases between. The CDR3 is 16 residues long. CDR1 and CDR2 (germline): LNHNV, YYDKDF (reference sequence). The CDR3 DNA follows: TGTGCCACCAGCAGACTCCAAGGGCCGGGAGGTCAGCCCCAGCATTTT. Protein: CATSRLQGPGGQPQHF.

This clonotype occurred a few times. This chain joins TRBV10-3 and TRBJ1-5; possibly TRBD1 for D (5 bases). V was clipped by 6 bases and J by 3 bases, with 12 bases between them. CDR3 size: 14 residues. The germline V gene has CDR1 ENHRY and CDR2 SYGVKD. The CDR3 DNA reads as TGTGCCATCAGCCGGGACCTCTCCAATCAGCCCCAGCATTTT. It codes for CAISRDLSNQPQHF.

This clonotype was observed a handful of times. V gene TRBV5-6 combines with J gene TRBJ1-2, with D hard to call. Germline CDR1 and CDR2: SGHDT and YYEEEE. This CDR3 contains 13 residues. The V end lost 1 base, the J end lost 7 bases, and 11 bases lay between the germline ends. CDR3 DNA sequence: TGTGCCAGCAGCTTGCGGACTAGCGGTGGCTACACCTTC. Translating it yields CASSLRTSGGYTF.

The chain combines TRBV6-1 with TRBJ1-2; 8 nucleotides agree with TRBD1. The length of the CDR3 is 13 residues. V trimming: 2 bases; J trimming: 5 bases; junction bases outside the gene matches: 1. CDR1 is MNHNS and CDR2 is SASEGT in the germline V gene. CDR3 nucleotides: TGTGCCAGCAGTGAAACAGGGGGTTATGGCTACACCTTC. Encoded protein: CASSETGGYGYTF.

The V gene is TRBV2, the J gene TRBJ2-5; D perhaps matches TRBD1 (5 bases). Trimming removed 4 bases from V and 3 bases from J, with 6 bases in between. Germline CDR1 reads SNHLY; CDR2 reads FYNNEI. The CDR3 length is 12 residues. CDR3 sequence reads: CASSGQKETQYF. Written as DNA, the CDR3 is TGTGCCAGCAGTGGACAGAAAGAGACCCAGTACTTC.

This clonotype is judged medium-sized. The CDR3 protein is CASSAQTGGNQPQHF. The CDR3, as DNA: TGTGCCAGCAGCGCCCAGACAGGGGGGAATCAGCCCCAGCATTTT. The chain links TRBV7-2 to TRBJ1-5; 9 nucleotides align to TRBD1. CDR1 SGHTA and CDR2 FQGNSA come from the germline V gene. Trimming at V came to 5 bases and at J to 4 bases, leaving 6 bases not matched to a gene. The CDR3 covers 15 residues.

The chain employs TRBV10-3 and TRBJ1-1; no firm D call. The V end was cut by 2 bases, the J end by 3 bases, with 7 bases between. CDR1 and CDR2 from the germline V gene are ENHRY and SYGVKD. The CDR3 is 13 residues long. CDR3 coding DNA: TGTGCCATCAGTGAGCTAGGAGACACTGAAGCTTTCTTT. Translation: CAISELGDTEAFF.

The rearrangement uses TRBV11-2 and TRBJ2-1; 7 bases align to TRBD1. Germline V gene lookup returns CDR1 SGHAT and CDR2 FQNNGV. V shed 5 bases, J shed 5 bases, and the junction held 9 bases outside the gene matches. The CDR3 has 15 amino acids. CDR3 in amino acids: CASSQSGTDNNEQFF. CDR3 nucleotide sequence: TGTGCCAGCAGCCAATCCGGGACAGATAACAATGAGCAGTTCTTC.

This clonotype was picked up a small number of times. V and J are TRBV6-5 and TRBJ1-2; 7 bases agree with TRBD1. The CDR3 runs to 15 residues. The V gene's germline CDR1 is MNHEY and CDR2 SVGAGI. The V gene end was trimmed by 3 bases and the J gene end by 8 bases; junction bases not matched to a gene: 12. CDR3 sequence reads: CASSYGTARGAGYTF. CDR3 nucleotide sequence: TGTGCCAGCAGTTATGGGACAGCCCGAGGGGCCGGCTACACCTTC.

This clonotype was seen only a few times. This chain connects TRBV4-2 to TRBJ2-7; D gene uncertain. Trimming took 0 bases from V and 3 from J, leaving 15 bases between them. This CDR3 is built from 16 residues. Germline-derived CDR1 and CDR2 are LGHNA and YNFKEQ. CDR3 in DNA: TGTGCCAGCAGCCAAGATAGTACACCGCAATACTACGAGCAGTACTTC. Residues: CASSQDSTPQYYEQYF.

The chain couples TRBV11-2 to TRBJ2-1; TRBD1 aligns across 7 bases. Germline V gives CDR1 SGHAT, CDR2 FQNNGV. The V gene end was trimmed by 1 base and the J gene end by 2 bases; junction bases not matched to a gene: 8. The CDR3 has 17 amino acids. This CDR3 reads CASSLVMAQGPYNEQFF. The CDR3 region has the DNA TGTGCCAGCAGCTTAGTGATGGCACAGGGGCCCTACAATGAGCAGTTCTTC. The complete variable domain, with remaining parts taken from reference TRBV11-2 and TRBJ2-1, reads EAGVAQSPRYKIIEKRQSVAFWCNPISGHATLYWYQQILGQGPKLLIQFQNNGVVDDSQLPKDRFSAERLKGVDSTLKIQPAKLEDSAVYLCASSLVMAQGPYNEQFFGPGTRLTVL.

V usage is TRBV5-1 and J usage is TRBJ2-7; D possibly uses TRBD1 or TRBD2 (6 bases each). The ends were cut back, 0 bases at V and 6 bases at J, with 16 bases in the middle. Per germline, CDR1 SGHRS and CDR2 YFSETQ. The CDR3 consists of 15 residues. Here the CDR3 DNA reads TGCGCCAGCAGCTTGGACGGGGGCACCACTTCCGAGCAGTACTTC. The encoded protein is CASSLDGGTTSEQYF.

With respect to this clonotype: A read error may account for a junction end that differs from germline. This chain links TRBV7-3 with TRBJ2-6; TRBD1 is a possible D gene (6 bases). This CDR3 is 15 amino acids long. Germline loops: CDR1 SGHTA, CDR2 FQGTGA. The CDR3 here is CTSRGMGSGANVLTF. Written as DNA, the CDR3 is TGTACCAGCAGGGGAATGGGCTCTGGGGCCAACGTCCTGACTTTC. Drawing the rest from reference TRBV7-3 and TRBJ2-6, the complete variable domain is GAGVSQTPSNKVTEKGKYVELRCDPISGHTALYWYRQSLGQGPEFLIYFQGTGAADDSGLPNDRFFAVRPEGSVSTLKIQRTERGDSAVYLCTSRGMGSGANVLTFGAGSRLTVL.

This clonotype was counted between two and nine times. This chain connects TRBV5-8 to TRBJ2-3, with D perhaps TRBD2 (6 bases). Germline V gives CDR1 SGHTS, CDR2 YDEGEE. Trimming left V 3 bases short and J 2 bases short, with 13 bases between. The CDR3 extends over 15 amino acids. CDR3 loop: CASSWTTSSTDTQYF. The CDR3 DNA reads TGTGCCAGCAGCTGGACGACTAGTTCCACAGATACGCAGTATTTT. Using reference TRBV5-8 and TRBJ2-3 for the parts outside the CDR3, the full variable domain is EAGVTQSPTHLIKTRGQQATLRCSPISGHTSVYWYQQALGLGLQFLLWYDEGEERNRGNFPPRFSGRQFPNYSSELNVNALELEDSALYLCASSWTTSSTDTQYFGPGTRLTVL.

This clonotype was found a few times. This chain links TRBV29-1 with TRBJ1-1; 7 nucleotides match TRBD1. CDR1 is SQVTM and CDR2 is ANQGSEA in the germline V gene. This CDR3 comprises 10 residues. The J segment lost 8 bases and the V segment lost 6 bases, leaving 3 bases of the junction unmatched. The CDR3 coding sequence is TGCAGCGTGGGGGACAGAGAAGCTTTCTTT. Its protein product is CSVGDREAFF.

A word on this clonotype: Sequence at one end of the junction differs from germline and may be a read error. The gene calls are TRBV20-1 and TRBJ1-2, with no clear D. The germline V gene encodes CDR1 DFQATT and CDR2 SNEGSKA (reference sequence). This CDR3 has 14 amino acids. In DNA, the CDR3 is TGCAGTGCTAGAGTCGGAGGTCGTAACTGTGGCTACACCTTC. Its translation is CSARVGGRNCGYTF.